A single count supports the clone carrying this T cell receptor (beta chain). The antigen is not known. Three nested ARM-PCR rounds with V-beta and C-beta primers built TCRB libraries. Input was approximately 0.5 ug total RNA, reverse-transcribed with a C-beta primer. These TCRB libraries lack any described unique molecular identifiers. Using its own MiXCR run on the multiplex PCR reads, TCRdb lists one record per CDR3 protein. The sample has 7,000 to 9,500 distinct CDR3 sequences, around two thirds seen once. The CDR3 totals 14 residues. V shed 5 bases and J 3 bases; nucleotides not matched to a gene: 3. The V gene's germline CDR1 is SGHAT and CDR2 FQNNGV. The sample originates from a study of tumor-infiltrating lymphocytes in glioblastoma multiforme. The study's findings and limits: RNA-based TCR sequencing may distort clone frequencies, since cells carry unequal TCR transcript numbers.

The V and J genes are TRBV11-2 and TRBJ2-1, with 8 bases aligning to TRBD1. Material for sequencing was brain tumor tissue. This sequence was found in a male donor with glioblastoma. The CDR3 coding sequence is TGTGCCAGCAGCCCCGGACAGGGCTACAATGAGCAGTTCTTC. Translating gives CASSPGQGYNEQFF. The variable domain in full, with the rest retrieved from reference TRBV11-2 and TRBJ2-1, is EAGVAQSPRYKIIEKRQSVAFWCNPISGHATLYWYQQILGQGPKLLIQFQNNGVVDDSQLPKDRFSAERLKGVDSTLKIQPAKLEDSAVYLCASSPGQGYNEQFFGPGTRLTVL.